This T cell receptor beta chain stems from a study of regulatory T cells in long-lasting Graves disease (dated by TCRdb to the early 2020s). For the study in its entirety: Patients with newly diagnosed Graves' disease had been on antithyroid drugs for under 3 months. This study used TCR sequencing and RNA sequencing of peripheral blood to compare persistent Graves' disease patients against newly diagnosed Graves' disease patients. The study was conducted in China and was registered as a clinical trial. A total of 33 samples were covered by TCR sequencing, comprising approximately 13 persistent and roughly 20 newly diagnosed Graves' disease patients. Results and caveats for the whole study, not just this receptor: The study examined only peripheral blood because the primary lesion, thyroid tissue, could not be accessed. The authors acknowledged the small sample size as a limitation that may reduce accuracy. Preferential use of TRBV28, TRBJ1-2 and TRBJ2-5 was observed in persistent disease, whereas TRBV20-1 and TRBJ2-1 were favored in newly diagnosed disease. Lower TCR Shannon entropy and fewer highly expanded clones were observed in persistent Graves' disease patients than in newly diagnosed patients, which suggested clonal expansion. Patients with persistent disease shared more public clonotypes (roughly 2,900) than newly diagnosed patients did (966). Sequencing and analysis were restricted to the TCR beta chain.

This specimen's time point label, interpreted: newly diagnosed GD, antithyroid drugs for less than 3 months. RNA was extracted from PBMCs in TRIzol for both TCR sequencing and RNA sequencing. The diagnosis of Graves' disease followed American Thyroid Association guidelines. Recruitment of patients was carried out at an endocrinology department in Xi'an, China. Each patient gave about 9.1 milliliters of peripheral blood, collected in an EDTA anticoagulant tube. Ficoll Paque Plus density gradient separation was used to isolate PBMCs, and no further T cell sorting was done. An Agilent 2100 Bioanalyzer and agarose gel were used to check RNA quality, while a NanoDrop 2000 measured RNA concentration. The CDR3, cysteine through phenylalanine, is 13 amino acids long. Only CDR3 DNA remains: 39 bases, in frame from the first base. The germline V gene provides CDR1 KGHSH and CDR2 LQKENI. V was cut back by 3 bases and J by 5 bases, leaving a gap of 10 bases between them.

Libraries came from multiplex PCR. Sequencer: Illumina HiSeq 4000. CDR3 regions were amplified by Arm-PCR with iRepertoire HTBI primers to construct TCR beta libraries. Gel purification was performed on PCR products prior to sequencing. The original methods were these. Gene usage analysis of CDR3 amino acid clonotypes relied on the roughly 60 TRBV and about 15 TRBJ segments identified across samples. Filtered high-quality paired reads were merged into contigs using COPE and FqMerger. BLAST was used to align contigs to IMGT TRBV, TRBD and TRBJ reference genes, and CDR3 was defined according to IMGT. Any clonotype with a frequency above 0.1% was classified as a highly expanded clone. Shannon entropy served as the measure of repertoire diversity, while the Gini coefficient captured V-J evenness. A clonotype found in more than one individual was treated as public. Using fastp trimming at Q25 and MiXCR clonotype assembly, TCRdb reanalyzed the public sequencing data and kept in-frame beta chains. Every distinct CDR3 protein forms one entry, paired with its most common genes and DNA. The V and J calls and clone size come from TCRdb's table, not from the authors' own analysis. Across this sample there are 200,000 to 250,000 distinct CDR3 sequences, with around 20% seen only once. The ten largest clones capture 22% of the sample.

This clonotype was detected many times. Its antigen remains undetermined. Nothing much larger sits one base from this clone, and base qualities are not available. This chain joins TRBV18 to TRBJ2-5; the D gene identity is not certain. The sequence derives from a female donor with Graves disease. Sequenced material: peripheral blood mononuclear cells (PBMCs), taken at new diagnosis, from a patient treated with antithyroid drugs. CDR3 region: CASSPMGFETQYF. DNA sequence: TGTGCCAGCTCACCTATGGGGTTTGAGACCCAGTACTTC.